This T cell receptor (beta chain) was found in a study of cytomegalovirus exposure and HLA in healthy donors. PCR was performed using 60 Vbeta and 13 Jbeta primers. Under the authors' procedure: In a later analysis, of some 80 million unique beta chains, roughly 11 million appeared in at least two donors. Method: immunoSEQ multiplex PCR; TCRdb's copy keeps in-frame clones and lacks some. V and J calls and clone size are copied from that table; D and trimming were computed from the DNA. The table has around 170,000 clones, over 60% seen once; the top ten hold approximately 1.5%. This CDR3 spans 15 amino acids. V gave up 1 base and J gave up 0 bases, with 10 bases separating them. CDR1 and CDR2 (germline): SEHNR, FQNEAQ (reference sequence).

The sequenced material came from PBMCs. The V and J genes are TRBV7-9 and TRBJ2-7; maybe TRBD1 (6 bases). This TCR came from a girl between 5 and 17 years old in good health and CMV-seronegative. The chain's CDR3 is CASSLGGLDSYEQYF. CDR3 bases: TGTGCCAGCAGCTTAGGGGGGCTGGACTCCTACGAGCAGTACTTC.